This entry is about one TCR beta chain. Its antigen is unidentified. The data belong to a study of beta chain features in type 1 diabetes. Overall study findings and caveats: Shorter TCRB CDR3s, moderately but significantly so, marked every one of the four CD4+ subsets in Type 1 diabetes patients.

CDR1 is MNHEY and CDR2 is SMNVEV in the germline V gene (reference sequence). V was trimmed by 2 bases and J by 5 bases, leaving 15 bases between them. The CDR3 contains 15 residues. Of the isolated RNA, all was reverse transcribed, and so the sequenced material was expressed TCRB transcripts. The table came from immunoSEQ multiplex PCR; TCRdb's copy has only in-frame clones and leaves some out. The data show 500,000 to 700,000 clones, roughly 16% seen once. The chain combines TRBV27 with TRBJ1-2; maybe TRBD1 (5 bases). The receptor's source is a man between 18 and 29 years old in good health. Sequences were obtained from naive CD4+ T cells from blood. The CDR3 region has the DNA TGTGCCAGCAGTTTAGGGGGTCGGCCAGGGTATGGCTACACCTTC. It yields the protein CASSLGGRPGYGYTF.